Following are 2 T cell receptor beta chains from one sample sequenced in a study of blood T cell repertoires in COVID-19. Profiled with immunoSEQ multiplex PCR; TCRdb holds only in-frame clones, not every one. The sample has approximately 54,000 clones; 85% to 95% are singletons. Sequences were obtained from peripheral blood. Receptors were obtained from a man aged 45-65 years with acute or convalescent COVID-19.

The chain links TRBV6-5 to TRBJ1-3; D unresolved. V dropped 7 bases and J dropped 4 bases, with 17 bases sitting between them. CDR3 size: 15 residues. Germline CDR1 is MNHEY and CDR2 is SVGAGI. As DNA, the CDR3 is TGTGCCAGCACGCTCTCCGCGGCTGGAGGAAACACCATATATTTT. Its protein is CASTLSAAGGNTIYF.

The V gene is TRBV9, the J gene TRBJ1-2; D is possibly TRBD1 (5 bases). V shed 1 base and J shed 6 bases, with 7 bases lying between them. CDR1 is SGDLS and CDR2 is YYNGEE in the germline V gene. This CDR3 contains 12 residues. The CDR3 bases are TGTGCCAGCAGCGTAACAGGCGATGGCTACACCTTC. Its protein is CASSVTGDGYTF. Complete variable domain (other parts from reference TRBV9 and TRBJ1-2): DSGVTQTPKHLITATGQRVTLRCSPRSGDLSVYWYQQSLDQGLQFLIQYYNGEERAKGNILERFSAQQFPDLHSELNLSSLELGDSALYFCASSVTGDGYTFGSGTRLTVV.